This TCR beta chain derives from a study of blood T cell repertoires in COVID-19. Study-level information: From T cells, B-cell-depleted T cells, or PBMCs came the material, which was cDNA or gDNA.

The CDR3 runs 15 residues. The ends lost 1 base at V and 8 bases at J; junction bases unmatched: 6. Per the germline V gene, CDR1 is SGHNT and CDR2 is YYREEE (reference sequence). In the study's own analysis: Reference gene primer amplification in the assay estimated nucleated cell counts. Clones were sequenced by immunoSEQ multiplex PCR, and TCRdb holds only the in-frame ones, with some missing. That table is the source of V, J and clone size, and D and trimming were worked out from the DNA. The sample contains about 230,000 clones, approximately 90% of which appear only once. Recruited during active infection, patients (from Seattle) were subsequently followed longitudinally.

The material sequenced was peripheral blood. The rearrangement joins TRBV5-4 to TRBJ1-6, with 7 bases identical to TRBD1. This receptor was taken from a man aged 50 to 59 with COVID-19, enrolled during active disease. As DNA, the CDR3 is TGTGCCAGCAGCTTGTCGACAGGGCGGGATTCACCCCTCCACTTT. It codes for CASSLSTGRDSPLHF.